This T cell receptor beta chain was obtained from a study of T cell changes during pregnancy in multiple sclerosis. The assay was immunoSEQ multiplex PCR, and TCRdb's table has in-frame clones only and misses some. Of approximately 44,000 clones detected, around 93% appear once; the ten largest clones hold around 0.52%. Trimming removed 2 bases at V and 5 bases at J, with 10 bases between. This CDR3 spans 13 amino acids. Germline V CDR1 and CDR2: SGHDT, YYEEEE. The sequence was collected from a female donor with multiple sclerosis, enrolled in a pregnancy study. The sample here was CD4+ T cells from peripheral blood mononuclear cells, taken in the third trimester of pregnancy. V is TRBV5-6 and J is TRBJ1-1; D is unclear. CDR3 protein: CASSFSPGTEAFF. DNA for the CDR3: TGTGCCAGCAGCTTTTCCCCGGGGACTGAAGCTTTCTTT.